The clone carrying this T cell receptor (beta chain) was found once. These data belong to a study of blood T cell repertoires in COVID-19. At the level of the study: Nucleic acid was either cDNA or gDNA, and it came from T cells, B-cell-depleted T cells, or PBMCs.

The V and J ends lost 1 base and 2 bases, in that order; junction bases with no gene match: 5. CDR3 size: 15 residues. The germline CDR1 and CDR2 sequences are LNHDA and SQIVND (reference sequence). Seattle participants joined during active infection and were tracked over time. Sequenced by immunoSEQ multiplex PCR; TCRdb stores in-frame clones only, minus some. The repertoire consists of about 230,000 clones, with about nine tenths occurring once and the leading ten covering under 14%. The source material was peripheral blood. This chain connects TRBV19 to TRBJ2-7; 7 nucleotides agree with TRBD1. The receptor was derived from a man aged 50-59 years with COVID-19, enrolled during active disease. The CDR3 DNA reads TGTGCCAGTAGTATAGTTCGGGGACAGACCTACGAGCAGTACTTC. It codes for CASSIVRGQTYEQYF.